A single sample is the source of the 21 T cell receptor beta chains below, sequenced in a study of T cells in Graves' hyperthyroidism and ophthalmopathy. Researchers took RNA transcripts and amplified the TCR beta CDR3 regions from them. In the first-round RT-PCR of the TCR CDR3, the HTBI primer set was used. One entry per CDR3 protein, called by TCRdb with MiXCR from the multiplex PCR reads. The table shows under 200,000 distinct CDR3 sequences, with less than 10% occurring only once. Sequencing input: blood. These receptors originate from a woman between 18 and 30 years old with Graves' hyperthyroidism that later progressed to Graves' ophthalmopathy.

This clonotype was observed many times. The chain couples TRBV15 to TRBJ1-4; D gene uncertain. V was trimmed by 3 bases and J by 8 bases, leaving 7 bases between them. CDR1 and CDR2 from the germline V gene are LNHNV and YYDKDF (reference sequence). The CDR3 has 12 residues. Written as DNA, the CDR3 is TGTGCCACCAGCAGTGCGAGGGAAAAACTGTTTTTT. It specifies CATSSAREKLFF.

In its sample, this clonotype was seen many times. This chain uses TRBV18 with TRBJ1-5, with D unclear. The CDR3 consists of 14 residues. Germline CDR1 KGHSH, CDR2 LQKENI. Trimming took 2 bases from V and 4 from J, leaving 9 bases between them. The CDR3 loop reads CASSPIGGNQPQHF. DNA for the CDR3: TGTGCCAGCTCACCAATTGGCGGGAATCAGCCCCAGCATTTT.

The J gene is TRBJ2-1, the V gene TRBV19, with D tentatively TRBD1 (6 bases). Germline assignment: CDR1 LNHDA and CDR2 SQIVND (reference sequence). There are 13 residues in the CDR3. Deletions cut 8 bases from V and 3 bases from J, with 11 bases between. CDR3 bases: TGTGCCAGTGCCACGGACAGCTACAATGAGCAGTTCTTC. The encoded protein is CASATDSYNEQFF.

Comment on this clonotype: A read error may explain this, as a much larger clone is one base away. The chain links TRBV11-2 to TRBJ1-5, with D maybe TRBD1 (5 bases). This CDR3 contains 16 residues. Germline V CDR1 and CDR2: SGHAT, FQNNGV. Trimming shortened V by 5 bases and J by 9 bases, and 23 bases separated the two germline ends. The CDR3 region has the DNA TGTGCCAGCAGCCCTGGTTGGGGGAACGATGTTCGGCCCCAGCATTTT. As protein: CASSPGWGNDVRPQHF. Using reference TRBV11-2 and TRBJ1-5 for the parts outside the CDR3, the full variable domain is EAGVAQSPRYKIIEKRQSVAFWCNPISGHATLYWYQQILGQGPKLLIQFQNNGVVDDSQLPKDRFSAERLKGVDSTLKIQPAKLEDSAVYLCASSPGWGNDVRPQHFGDGTRLSIL.

This clonotype was recorded at least ten times. The chain is built from TRBV13 and TRBJ2-7; TRBD2 aligns across 9 bases. V dropped 4 bases and J dropped 4; count of bases not matched to a gene: 11. The germline V gene encodes CDR1 PRHDT and CDR2 FYEKMQ (reference sequence). This CDR3 is 16 amino acids long. CDR3 coding DNA: TGTGCCAGCAGCTCATGGGGGACTAGCTCGATATACGAGCAGTACTTC. It yields the protein CASSSWGTSSIYEQYF. Together with reference TRBV13 and TRBJ2-7, the CDR3 gives the full variable domain: AAGVIQSPRHLIKEKRETATLKCYPIPRHDTVYWYQQGPGQDPQFLISFYEKMQSDKGSIPDRFSAQQFSDYHSELNMSSLELGDSALYFCASSSWGTSSIYEQYFGPGTRLTVT.

This clonotype has ten or more counts. The rearrangement joins TRBV18 to TRBJ2-1, with D hard to call. The CDR3 is 13 residues long. V lost 3 bases, J lost 6 bases, and 9 bases lay in between. Germline V gene lookup returns CDR1 KGHSH and CDR2 LQKENI. This chain's CDR3 is CASSPPNGNEQFF. The CDR3 region has the DNA TGTGCCAGCTCACCGCCGAACGGCAATGAGCAGTTCTTC.

Many counts were recorded for this clonotype. The genes are TRBV15 and TRBJ2-5; the D is unclear. Germline assignment: CDR1 LNHNV and CDR2 YYDKDF (reference sequence). Trimming shortened V by 1 base and J by 1 base, and 7 bases separated the two germline ends. The CDR3 spans 14 residues. CDR3 sequence: CATSRAGFQETQYF. In nucleotides, the CDR3 is TGTGCCACCAGCAGAGCCGGGTTCCAAGAGACCCAGTACTTC.

This clonotype has ten or more counts. The chain has TRBV11-2 and TRBJ2-5; 8 nucleotides align to TRBD2. The CDR3 sequence is 16 residues long. V was pared by 7 bases and J by 2 bases, with 12 bases of the junction left unmatched. Per the germline V gene, CDR1 is SGHAT and CDR2 is FQNNGV. CDR3 in amino acids: CASNRAVAGRQETQYF. CDR3 sequence (DNA): TGTGCCAGCAATAGAGCGGTAGCGGGGAGACAAGAGACCCAGTACTTC.

This clonotype has at least ten counts. The V gene is TRBV6-1, the J gene TRBJ2-4; D is ambiguous. Germline V gene lookup returns CDR1 MNHNS and CDR2 SASEGT. The CDR3 is 19 amino acids. The germline V and J ends were trimmed by 0 bases and 0 bases, with 18 bases remaining between them. The CDR3 region is CASSEAAFVAELAKNIQYF. CDR3 coding DNA: TGTGCCAGCAGTGAAGCGGCTTTTGTAGCTGAGCTAGCCAAAAACATTCAGTACTTC.

This clonotype occurred many times. The CDR3 protein is CASSPTGSGNTIYF. The CDR3 nucleotides are TGTGCCAGCAGTCCGACAGGCTCTGGAAACACCATATATTTT. The rearrangement joins TRBV12-3 or TRBV12-4 to TRBJ1-3, with D perhaps TRBD1 (6 bases). The CDR3 consists of 14 residues. V was trimmed by 5 bases and J by 0 bases, leaving 8 bases between them.

This clonotype occurred many times. The V call is TRBV11-2, the J call TRBJ2-4; D is uncertain. CDR3 length: 17 residues. The V gene's germline CDR1 is SGHAT and CDR2 FQNNGV. Trimming stripped 2 bases from V and 3 bases from J, with 17 bases between. The CDR3 sequence: CASSLWSIKDGKNIQYF. CDR3 DNA sequence: TGTGCCAGCAGCTTATGGTCCATAAAGGATGGCAAAAACATTCAGTACTTC.

Many counts were recorded for this clonotype. The chain recombines TRBV29-1 with TRBJ2-5; a weak D match, TRBD1 (6 bases). The CDR3 contains 12 residues. Trimming left V 8 bases short and J 0 bases short, with 10 bases between. From germline, CDR1 is SQVTM and CDR2 ANQGSEA. The CDR3 nucleotides are TGCAGCCATCGGACAGACCAAGAGACCCAGTACTTC. It codes for CSHRTDQETQYF.

This sequence joins TRBV6-1 and TRBJ1-4; 8 bases agree with TRBD1. The CDR3 extends over 19 amino acids. The trim removed 5 bases at V and 1 base at J, leaving 15 bases unmatched. Germline V gene lookup returns CDR1 MNHNS and CDR2 SASEGT. The chain's CDR3 is CASSFNGQGPFLTNEKLFF. DNA of the CDR3: TGTGCCAGCAGTTTCAACGGACAGGGCCCTTTCCTAACTAATGAAAAACTGTTTTTT.

This clonotype was found many times. The genes are TRBV20-1 and TRBJ2-1, with 12 bases lining up with TRBD2. This CDR3 has 14 amino acids. CDR1 and CDR2 from the germline V gene are DFQATT and SNEGSKA (reference sequence). V trimming: 6 bases; J trimming: 8 bases; junction bases outside the gene matches: 8. In DNA form, the CDR3 reads TGCAGTGCGACACTAGCGGGAGGAGCTTATGAGCAGTTCTTC. This codes for CSATLAGGAYEQFF.

The table lists this clonotype with many counts. The chain recombines TRBV16 with TRBJ1-5; no firm D call. The CDR3 is 14 residues long. Trimming cost V 1 base and J 0 bases, with 4 bases left between them. The V gene's germline CDR1 is KGHSY and CDR2 FQNENV. The DNA for the CDR3 is TGTGCCAGCAGCCAATATTATAGCAATCAGCCCCAGCATTTT. Translation: CASSQYYSNQPQHF.

This clonotype showed up many times. This chain links TRBV28 with TRBJ2-3; TRBD1 might be the D (6 bases). CDR1 MDHEN and CDR2 SYDVKM come from the germline V gene. V was trimmed by 3 bases and J by 0 bases, leaving 13 bases between them. CDR3 length: 16 residues. CDR3 sequence (DNA): TGTGCCAGCAGTTTGGGGGCCGCAACAAGCACAGATACGCAGTATTTT. Amino acid sequence: CASSLGAATSTDTQYF.

To note about this clonotype: Possible read error: a much larger clone is one base away. It is likely a read error, because the conserved phenylalanine at the end of the CDR3 is missing. J is TRBJ2-4 and V is TRBV3-1; the match to TRBD2 covers 12 bases. The CDR3 sequence is 16 residues long. The V gene's germline CDR1 is LGHDT and CDR2 YNNKEL (reference sequence). Losses at the gene ends were 5 bases for V and 0 bases for J; bases not matched to a gene: 2. CDR3 coding DNA: TGTGCCAGCAGCTCGGGACTAGCGGGAGCCAAAAACATTCAGTACTCC. Protein product: CASSSGLAGAKNIQYS.

This clonotype was found many times. The chain is built from TRBV6-1 and TRBJ1-5, with D uncertain. The ends were cut back, 6 bases at V and 5 bases at J, with 14 bases in the middle. From germline, CDR1 is MNHNS and CDR2 SASEGT. This CDR3 has 14 residues. CDR3: CASRDLNPHQPQHF. The CDR3 DNA reads TGTGCCAGCAGAGACTTAAACCCCCATCAGCCCCAGCATTTT.

The rearrangement joins TRBV4-1 to TRBJ1-4; D might be TRBD1 (6 bases). V gave up 0 bases and J gave up 8 bases, with 10 bases separating them. The germline CDR1 and CDR2 sequences are MGHRA and YSYEKL. The CDR3 totals 14 residues. CDR3: CASSQDYRVEKLFF. The CDR3 DNA follows: TGCGCCAGCAGCCAAGATTACAGGGTGGAAAAACTGTTTTTT.

This clonotype was seen at least ten times. The V gene is TRBV30, the J gene TRBJ1-1; D is unclear. The CDR3 is made up of 14 amino acids. The germline V gene has CDR1 GTSNPN and CDR2 SVGIG (reference sequence). Between the trimmed V and J ends, which lost 0 bases and 3 bases, there was a span of 11 bases. Here the CDR3 reads CAWSVRLGDTEAFF. CDR3 in DNA: TGTGCCTGGAGTGTACGGCTGGGAGACACTGAAGCTTTCTTT.

This clonotype was detected ten times or more. V and J are TRBV7-2 and TRBJ2-5; 12 nucleotides match TRBD2. The CDR3 extends over 16 amino acids. Germline V gene lookup returns CDR1 SGHTA and CDR2 FQGNSA. The V gene end was trimmed by 1 base and the J gene end by 5 bases; junction bases not matched to a gene: 5. CDR3 amino acids: CASSLGLAGGPETQYF. The CDR3 DNA reads TGTGCCAGCAGCTTAGGGCTAGCGGGGGGGCCGGAGACCCAGTACTTC.